The 29 T cell receptor beta chains in this list originate from one sample, sequenced in a study of glioma-infiltrating T cells after dendritic cell vaccination. The data were produced by immunoSEQ multiplex PCR, yet TCRdb's version contains in-frame clones alone and is incomplete. The sample contains over 90,000 clones, roughly 81% of which appear only once. The sample consisted of blood, taken before dendritic cell vaccination. These receptors originate from a human donor with glioblastoma.

The rearrangement uses TRBV7-9 and TRBJ2-7, with a tentative D call TRBD2 (6 bases). This CDR3 region has 15 residues. V shed 1 base and J shed 4 bases, with 14 bases lying between them. Germline V CDR1 and CDR2: SEHNR, FQNEAQ (reference sequence). DNA for the CDR3: TGTGCCAGCAGCTTAGACGAGGAGGGAACTTACGAGCAGTACTTC. It is translated as CASSLDEEGTYEQYF.

This clone came up a few times. The rearrangement links TRBV28 to TRBJ1-5; 7 positions match TRBD1. Trimming at V came to 7 bases and at J to 0 bases, leaving 6 bases not matched to a gene. This CDR3 is 15 amino acids long. Per germline, CDR1 MDHEN and CDR2 SYDVKM. CDR3 DNA: TGTGCCAGCATCGGGACAGCCTCTAGCAATCAGCCCCAGCATTTT. Protein product: CASIGTASSNQPQHF. Complete variable domain (other parts from reference TRBV28 and TRBJ1-5): DVKVTQSSRYLVKRTGEKVFLECVQDMDHENMFWYRQDPGLGLRLIYFSYDVKMKEKGDIPEGYSVSREKKERFSLILESASTNQTSMYLCASIGTASSNQPQHFGDGTRLSIL.

This sequence joins TRBV10-3 and TRBJ1-6, with 10 bases lining up with TRBD1. CDR1 and CDR2 (germline): ENHRY, SYGVKD. The CDR3 has 14 residues. V lost 3 bases, J lost 10 bases, and 3 bases stayed unmatched. The CDR3 reads CAISEGTGDSPLHF. The CDR3 DNA is TGTGCCATCAGTGAAGGGACAGGGGACTCACCCCTCCACTTT.

This chain connects TRBV5-1 to TRBJ2-7; TRBD2 agrees at 10 bases. The germline V gene encodes CDR1 SGHRS and CDR2 YFSETQ. The V gene end was trimmed by 0 bases and the J gene end by 3 bases; junction bases not matched to a gene: 3. The CDR3 runs 15 residues. CDR3 loop: CASSLAAGGDYEQYF. The CDR3 DNA reads TGCGCCAGCAGCTTGGCAGCGGGGGGGGACTACGAGCAGTACTTC.

The gene calls are TRBV6-4 and TRBJ2-3; TRBD1 matches at 9 bases. Looked up from germline, CDR1 is MRHNA and CDR2 is SNTAGT. Trimming cost V 4 bases and J 6 bases; bases outside gene matches: 8. CDR3 size: 15 residues. CDR3 sequence reads: CASSVPGTGRDTQYF. For the CDR3, the DNA is TGTGCCAGCAGTGTCCCCGGGACAGGGAGGGATACGCAGTATTTT.

The chain links TRBV5-1 to TRBJ2-2; no reliable D call. Germline assignment: CDR1 SGHRS and CDR2 YFSETQ. The ends were cut back, 0 bases at V and 7 bases at J, with 13 bases in the middle. The CDR3 is made up of 15 amino acids. The CDR3 nucleotides are TGCGCCAGCAGCTTGGCTGGCCAGGCCGGCGGGGAGCTGTTTTTT. Amino acids: CASSLAGQAGGELFF.

The gene calls are TRBV7-8 and TRBJ2-3, with TRBD2 identical over 12 bases. With 4 bases clipped from V and 3 bases from J, the junction kept 2 bases outside the gene matches. The CDR3 contains 15 residues. The V gene's germline CDR1 is SGHVS and CDR2 FQNEAQ. CDR3 amino acids: CASSSGLAGTDTQYF. As DNA, the CDR3 is TGTGCCAGCAGCTCTGGACTAGCGGGGACAGATACGCAGTATTTT.

The V call is TRBV5-8, the J call TRBJ1-3, with D possibly being TRBD1 (6 bases). The V end lost 1 base, the J end lost 6 bases, and 17 bases lay between the germline ends. Germline V gene data show CDR1 as SGHTS and CDR2 as YDEGEE. This CDR3 is 16 amino acids long. CDR3 in amino acids: CASSLTSETGANTIYF. CDR3 nucleotide sequence: TGTGCCAGCAGCTTGACTAGTGAGACAGGCGCAAACACCATATATTTT.

The V call is TRBV2, the J call TRBJ1-6, with D perhaps TRBD1 (5 bases). Germline CDR1 SNHLY, CDR2 FYNNEI. The length of the CDR3 is 15 residues. The germline V and J ends were trimmed by 6 bases and 10 bases, with 19 bases remaining between them. CDR3 protein: CASRIGGAGSSPLHF. The CDR3 DNA reads TGTGCCAGCAGAATAGGTGGGGCAGGGTCATCACCCCTCCACTTT. The full variable domain, in which reference TRBV2 and TRBJ1-6 provide the parts outside the CDR3, is EPEVTQTPSHQVTQMGQEVILRCVPISNHLYFYWYRQILGQKVEFLVSFYNNEISEKSEIFDDQFSVERPDGSNFTLKIRSTKLEDSAMYFCASRIGGAGSSPLHFGNGTRLTVT.

The chain joins TRBV5-1 to TRBJ2-5; TRBD2 matches at 8 bases. V lost 4 bases and J lost 3; bases outside the gene matches: 8. The germline gives CDR1 SGHRS, CDR2 YFSETQ. This CDR3 has 15 residues. The CDR3 reads CASSRGSGEEETQYF. In DNA form, the CDR3 reads TGCGCCAGCAGCCGGGGTAGCGGGGAGGAAGAGACCCAGTACTTC.

This clone has only one observation. The chain carries TRBV11-2 and TRBJ2-5; 8 bases are a match to TRBD1. The CDR3 length is 14 residues. Germline CDR1 SGHAT, CDR2 FQNNGV. Trimming removed 8 bases from V and 2 bases from J; junction bases left unmatched: 7. CDR3 sequence reads: CASGKRQGQETQYF. The CDR3 DNA sequence: TGTGCCAGCGGGAAGCGACAGGGGCAAGAGACCCAGTACTTC.

The V gene is TRBV6-6, the J gene TRBJ2-7, with 7 nucleotides matching TRBD1. There are 14 residues in the CDR3. Trimming removed 4 bases from V and 5 bases from J; junction bases left unmatched: 8. The germline CDR1 and CDR2 sequences are MNHNY and SVGAGI (reference sequence). The CDR3 protein is CASSSTGALDEQYF. DNA of the CDR3: TGTGCCAGCAGTTCCACAGGGGCTCTTGACGAGCAGTACTTC.

Only a few counts were recorded for this clone. This rearrangement joins TRBV7-9 to TRBJ1-3; D possibly corresponds to TRBD1 (6 bases). The V and J ends lost 5 bases and 4 bases respectively, with 12 bases between them. The CDR3 spans 14 residues. The germline gives CDR1 SEHNR, CDR2 FQNEAQ (reference sequence). The CDR3 DNA reads as TGTGCCAGCAGCCATACAGGGATAGGAAACACCATATATTTT. Protein sequence: CASSHTGIGNTIYF. Drawing the rest from reference TRBV7-9 and TRBJ1-3, the complete variable domain is DTGVSQNPRHKITKRGQNVTFRCDPISEHNRLYWYRQTLGQGPEFLTYFQNEAQLEKSRLLSDRFSAERPKGSFSTLEIQRTEQGDSAMYLCASSHTGIGNTIYFGEGSWLTVV.

This chain connects TRBV29-1 to TRBJ1-1, with a possible D match to TRBD1 (5 bases). This CDR3 contains 13 residues. Germline CDR1 is SQVTM and CDR2 is ANQGSEA. V lost 7 bases to trimming and J lost 1 base, with 13 bases between them. The CDR3 sequence: CSGGLRSNTEAFF. The CDR3 coding sequence is TGCAGCGGGGGACTGAGATCGAACACTGAAGCTTTCTTT.

The genes are TRBV5-4 and TRBJ2-7; the D gene is possibly TRBD1 (8 bases). Germline lookup yields CDR1 SGHNT and CDR2 YYREEE (reference sequence). This CDR3 has 13 residues. The V and J ends lost 2 bases and 7 bases respectively, with 13 bases between them. CDR3 DNA: TGTGCCAGCAGCTTTGACAGGGGAGGGGAGCAGTACTTC. This gives the protein CASSFDRGGEQYF.

The chain carries TRBV6-1 and TRBJ2-3; TRBD2 aligns across 7 bases. Germline V gene lookup returns CDR1 MNHNS and CDR2 SASEGT. The V and J ends lost 11 bases and 0 bases, in that order; junction bases with no gene match: 5. The CDR3 extends over 13 amino acids. CDR3 nucleotides: TGTGCCGGGAGGGGAGTGAGCACAGATACGCAGTATTTT. It encodes CAGRGVSTDTQYF.

This chain connects TRBV7-2 to TRBJ2-6; a possible D gene is TRBD1 (5 bases). In germline, CDR1 is SGHTA, CDR2 FQGNSA. This CDR3 is 16 amino acids long. Trimming shortened V by 2 bases and J by 0 bases, and 8 bases separated the two germline ends. The CDR3 region has the DNA TGTGCCAGCAGCTTAAGCAGGGTCTCTGGGGCCAACGTCCTGACTTTC. Translation gives CASSLSRVSGANVLTF.

V usage is TRBV5-4 and J usage is TRBJ2-3; a weak D match, TRBD1 (6 bases). V gave up 0 bases and J gave up 0 bases, with 11 bases separating them. In germline, CDR1 is SGHNT, CDR2 YYREEE (reference sequence). The CDR3 spans 16 residues. CDR3 nucleotides: TGTGCCAGCAGCTTGGGGGGGACACGGAGCACAGATACGCAGTATTTT. Its protein product is CASSLGGTRSTDTQYF. The full variable domain, rest sourced from reference TRBV5-4 and TRBJ2-3, is ETGVTQSPTHLIKTRGQQVTLRCSSQSGHNTVSWYQQALGQGPQFIFQYYREEENGRGNFPPRFSGLQFPNYSSELNVNALELDDSALYLCASSLGGTRSTDTQYFGPGTRLTVL.

The CDR3 here is CASSVRQGLGYNEQFF. In DNA, the CDR3 is TGCGCCAGCAGCGTCCGACAGGGATTGGGATACAATGAGCAGTTCTTC. This chain connects TRBV5-1 to TRBJ2-1; 7 nucleotides align to TRBD1. Per the germline V gene, CDR1 is SGHRS and CDR2 is YFSETQ. V was clipped by 4 bases and J by 4 bases; unmatched bases: 11. The CDR3 is 16 amino acids.

The CDR3 reads CASSLESTGEQYF. Here the CDR3 DNA reads TGTGCCAGCAGCTTAGAGTCTACAGGCGAGCAGTACTTC. This rearrangement joins TRBV11-2 to TRBJ2-7, with D perhaps TRBD1 (5 bases). CDR1 and CDR2 (germline): SGHAT, FQNNGV. V lost 0 bases, J lost 6 bases, and 9 bases lay in between. The CDR3 loop spans 13 amino acids.

The rearrangement links TRBV18 to TRBJ1-2; D gene uncertain. Trimming shortened V by 6 bases and J by 4 bases, and 9 bases separated the two germline ends. Germline CDR1 reads KGHSH; CDR2 reads LQKENI. CDR3 length: 12 residues. The CDR3 bases are TGTGCCAGCTCCGAGGAGGTCTATGGCTACACCTTC. It translates to CASSEEVYGYTF.

This chain uses TRBV14 with TRBJ2-3; weak D call: TRBD2 (6 bases). Germline CDR1 reads SGHDN; CDR2 reads FVKESK. CDR3 length equals 16 residues. V was trimmed by 0 bases and J by 0 bases, leaving 10 bases between them. DNA of the CDR3: TGTGCCAGCAGCCAAGAAGGCGGGACTAGCACAGATACGCAGTATTTT. Translated: CASSQEGGTSTDTQYF.

The chain employs TRBV30 and TRBJ2-5; the match to TRBD1 covers 7 bases. The CDR3 consists of 15 residues. Germline V gene sequence: CDR1 GTSNPN, CDR2 SVGIG (reference sequence). V lost 4 bases and J lost 5; bases outside the gene matches: 13. CDR3 nucleotide sequence: TGTGCCTGGAAGAGGGGGCCAAACAGATGGGAGACCCAGTACTTC. It specifies CAWKRGPNRWETQYF.

The genes are TRBV10-3 and TRBJ1-3; D unresolved. The germline CDR1 and CDR2 sequences are ENHRY and SYGVKD. The CDR3 has 16 amino acids. V was trimmed by 4 bases and J by 2 bases, leaving 15 bases between them. CDR3 residues: CAISGVGGLAGNTIYF. The CDR3 DNA sequence: TGTGCCATCAGTGGAGTAGGAGGGTTAGCTGGAAACACCATATATTTT.

J is TRBJ2-7 and V is TRBV7-8; TRBD2 agrees at 7 bases. This CDR3 is built from 14 residues. Looked up from germline, CDR1 is SGHVS and CDR2 is FQNEAQ. With 5 bases clipped from V and 7 bases from J, the junction kept 11 bases outside the gene matches. CDR3 sequence: CASSRLGTTKEQYF. CDR3 DNA sequence: TGTGCCAGCAGCCGACTTGGGACTACAAAAGAGCAGTACTTC.

This chain uses TRBV5-4 with TRBJ1-2; possibly TRBD1 for D (5 bases). V gave up 4 bases and J gave up 5 bases, with 12 bases separating them. This CDR3 comprises 13 residues. Germline V gene data show CDR1 as SGHNT and CDR2 as YYREEE (reference sequence). For the CDR3, the DNA is TGTGCCAGCAGCCTTGACAGTGGTTATGGCTACACCTTC. Translating gives CASSLDSGYGYTF.

This chain connects TRBV4-3 to TRBJ1-5, with D perhaps matching TRBD1 (5 bases). The V gene's germline CDR1 is LGHNA and CDR2 YSLEER. Trimming shortened V by 2 bases and J by 7 bases, and 12 bases separated the two germline ends. The CDR3 sequence is 14 residues long. This CDR3 is CASSQHGGLQPQHF. CDR3 DNA: TGCGCCAGCAGCCAACACGGGGGTTTACAGCCCCAGCATTTT.

CDR3: CASSLDSAGGTDTQYF. CDR3 DNA: TGTGCCAGCAGCTTAGATTCCGCGGGGGGAACAGATACGCAGTATTTT. This chain joins TRBV11-2 and TRBJ2-3; TRBD2 matches 8 bases. V lost 0 bases to trimming and J lost 3 bases; unmatched junction nucleotides: 5. Germline CDR1 is SGHAT and CDR2 is FQNNGV. CDR3 length equals 16 residues.

This chain joins TRBV19 and TRBJ1-1, with D unresolved. The V and J ends lost 6 bases and 4 bases respectively, with 15 bases between them. The CDR3 runs to 14 residues. Germline V gene data show CDR1 as LNHDA and CDR2 as SQIVND (reference sequence). The CDR3 here is CASRKGQEGTEAFF. The CDR3, as DNA: TGTGCCAGTAGGAAGGGCCAGGAGGGCACTGAAGCTTTCTTT.